This is a list of T cell receptor beta chains from one sample in a study of blood T cell repertoires in COVID-19. Repertoires were generated with immunoSEQ multiplex PCR, while TCRdb's copy carries only in-frame clones and drops some. The sample shows roughly 200,000 clones, 75% to 90% of them seen only once. Sequenced: peripheral blood. These receptors were taken from a man aged 40-49 years with acute or convalescent COVID-19. Each CDR3 is given with its conserved first and last residue. D genes are given only for firm matches. Expanded clones get a size class; other rows say once, few or many, or leave the size out.

V gene	J gene	D gene	clone size	CDR3 length	CDR3 DNA	CDR3 protein
TRBV5-1	TRBJ2-6	TRBD1	.	16	TGCGCCAGCAGCCGGACAGGGGGCGGTGGGGCCAACGTCCTGACTTTC	CASSRTGGGGANVLTF
TRBV10-3	TRBJ2-5	.	.	14	TGTGCCATCAGAAACGGGCAGGGGAAAGAGACCCAGTACTTC	CAIRNGQGKETQYF
TRBV7-8	TRBJ1-1	.	.	13	TGTGCCAGCAGCTTAGGGGGGGGAACTGAAGCTTTCTTT	CASSLGGGTEAFF
TRBV2	TRBJ1-4	.	.	15	TGTGCCAGCAGTGGCCAGGGGTCGGCTAATGAAAAACTGTTTTTT	CASSGQGSANEKLFF
TRBV2	TRBJ2-5	TRBD2	.	15	TGTGCCAGCAGCCCCCTGCTAGCGGGGGAGGAGACCCAGTACTTC	CASSPLLAGEETQYF
TRBV20-1	TRBJ1-5	.	.	13	TGCAGTGCTAGTCGGTCAGGGGATCAGCCCCAGCATTTT	CSASRSGDQPQHF
TRBV7-3	TRBJ2-2	.	.	16	TGTGCCAGCAGCTTAATAGGGGGACCAGAGGCCGGGGAGCTGTTTTTT	CASSLIGGPEAGELFF
TRBV9	TRBJ2-7	TRBD1	.	15	TGTGCCAGCAGCGTAGCTACGGGGACAGGCCACGAGCAGTACTTC	CASSVATGTGHEQYF
TRBV7-9	TRBJ2-3	TRBD2	.	16	TGTGCCAGCAGCTTTTTGACTAGCGGGAGCACAGATACGCAGTATTTT	CASSFLTSGSTDTQYF
TRBV20-1	TRBJ1-4	.	.	16	TGCAGTGCTAGTCTCCTGGGGGGGGGCGTGGATGAAAAACTGTTTTTT	CSASLLGGGVDEKLFF
TRBV4-2	TRBJ1-5	TRBD1	.	16	TGTGCCAGCAGCCAAGGTGACAGGGCGGGCAATCAGCCCCAGCATTTT	CASSQGDRAGNQPQHF
TRBV12-3/TRBV12-4	TRBJ1-6	.	.	13	TGTGCCAGCAGTTTGGGGCATTCGGTTCCCCTCCACTTT	CASSLGHSVPLHF
TRBV2	TRBJ2-2	TRBD1	.	17	TGTGCCAGCAGTGTGGGACAGGGACCTATTTTGGGCGGGGAGCTGTTTTTT	CASSVGQGPILGGELFF
TRBV19	TRBJ2-1	TRBD2	.	15	TGTGCCAGTAGTACAATACTAGCGGGGGACAATGAGCAGTTCTTC	CASSTILAGDNEQFF
TRBV6-4	TRBJ2-3	TRBD2	.	15	TGTGCCAGCCAAGAAACTAGCGGGGGCACAGATACGCAGTATTTT	CASQETSGGTDTQYF
TRBV28	TRBJ1-1	TRBD1	.	13	TGTGCCATCCGGACAGGGGATCTCACTGAAGCTTTCTTT	CAIRTGDLTEAFF
TRBV19	TRBJ2-7	TRBD1	.	15	TGTGCCAGTACCCCCGGGACAGGGGGCTCCTACGAGCAGTACTTC	CASTPGTGGSYEQYF
TRBV6-5	TRBJ1-2	.	.	13	TGTGCCAGCAGTCGGACGGGGAAGGAGGGCTACACCTTC	CASSRTGKEGYTF
TRBV5-1	TRBJ2-3	TRBD2	.	15	TGCGCCAGTCGAGCGGGGGGGCATGGCACAGATACGCAGTATTTT	CASRAGGHGTDTQYF
TRBV5-1	TRBJ1-4	TRBD1	.	13	TGCGCCAGCAGCTTACAGGGGAATGAAAAACTGTTTTTT	CASSLQGNEKLFF
TRBV4-1	TRBJ2-7	.	few	15	TGCGCCAGCAGCCAAGAATCGGACACGGTTTACGAGCAGTACTTC	CASSQESDTVYEQYF
TRBV19	TRBJ2-2	TRBD1	.	16	TGTGCCAGTAGTGGGGGTCGACAGGGGTCCACCGGGGAGCTGTTTTTT	CASSGGRQGSTGELFF
TRBV5-1	TRBJ1-6	.	.	13	TGCGCCAGCAGTCCAGGGTTAGGTTCACCCCTCCACTTT	CASSPGLGSPLHF
TRBV4-3	TRBJ1-1	TRBD1	.	16	TGCGCCAGCAGCCGTGGGGAGGACAGGGGGAACACTGAAGCTTTCTTT	CASSRGEDRGNTEAFF
TRBV7-9	TRBJ2-7	TRBD1	.	15	TGTGCCAGCAGCTCCCGCCGGGACAGCCTATACGAGCAGTACTTC	CASSSRRDSLYEQYF
TRBV6-5	TRBJ2-1	.	.	16	TGTGCCAGCAGTTACTCGGGACTGCACTCCTACAATGAGCAGTTCTTC	CASSYSGLHSYNEQFF
TRBV5-6	TRBJ1-6	.	many	15	TGTGCCAGCAGCTTGAGGCAGGGGAACGGTTCACCCCTCCACTTT	CASSLRQGNGSPLHF
TRBV12-3/TRBV12-4	TRBJ2-2	.	.	13	TGTGCCAGCAGTTTGGTACAGCCCGGGGAGCTGTTTTTT	CASSLVQPGELFF
TRBV3-1/TRBV3-2	TRBJ1-5	.	.	16	TGTGCCAGCAGCCAAGGGCAGGGACATAGCAATCAGCCCCAGCATTTT	CASSQGQGHSNQPQHF
TRBV5-5	TRBJ2-3	.	.	13	TGTGCCAGCAGCGTTCAGGGGACAGATACGCAGTATTTT	CASSVQGTDTQYF